The following is a TCR beta chain sequence with its context. Its antigen remains unidentified. This sample stems from a study of Ad26.COV2.S vaccination and SARS-CoV-2 variants. Study in general: Intramuscular Ad26.COV2.S at 5x10^10 or 1x10^11 viral particles. The study, taken as a whole, reports: CD8+ and CD4+ T cells specific for spike reportedly responded with substantial breadth after vaccination.

Treatment specified: roughly 18 received Ad26.COV2.S at low or high dose, single or two shots; about 5 received placebo; per-sample allocation not given. Sampling was performed 63 days after the first vaccine or placebo injection. Whoever gave the sample was an adult aged 18-55 years in Boston. Clones were sequenced by immunoSEQ multiplex PCR, and TCRdb holds only the in-frame ones, with some missing. The sample consists of approximately 420,000 clones, around 89% of them appearing once. The germline V gene has CDR1 LNHNV and CDR2 YYDKDF (reference sequence). CDR3 length: 19 residues. V was clipped by 0 bases and J by 7 bases; unmatched bases: 15.

J is TRBJ1-6 and V is TRBV15; 7 bases map to TRBD1. This receptor was taken from a person aged 18 to 59 who received the Ad26.COV2.S COVID-19 vaccine or a placebo. The sequences come from peripheral blood, collected in a trial of Ad26.COV2.S vaccine versus placebo. CDR3 nucleotide sequence: TGTGCCACCAGCAGAGATCTCCCAAAACAGGGGATTATCAATTCACCCCTCCACTTT. This encodes CATSRDLPKQGIINSPLHF. Based on the CDR3 plus reference TRBV15 and TRBJ1-6, the full variable domain is DAMVIQNPRYQVTQFGKPVTLSCSQTLNHNVMYWYQQKSSQAPKLLFHYYDKDFNNEADTPDNFQSRRPNTSFCFLDIRSPGLGDTAMYLCATSRDLPKQGIINSPLHFGNGTRLTVT.